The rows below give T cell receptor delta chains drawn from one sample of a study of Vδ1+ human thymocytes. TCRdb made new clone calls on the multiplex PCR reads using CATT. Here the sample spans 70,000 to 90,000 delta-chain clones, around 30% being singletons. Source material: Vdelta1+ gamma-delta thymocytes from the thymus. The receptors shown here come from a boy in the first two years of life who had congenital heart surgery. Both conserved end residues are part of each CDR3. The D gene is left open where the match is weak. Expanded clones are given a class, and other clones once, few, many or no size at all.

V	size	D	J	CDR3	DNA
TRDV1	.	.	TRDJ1	CALGELIFPPSSYPLYTDKLIF	TGTGCTCTTGGGGAACTTATCTTCCCTCCCTCCTCTTATCCCCTATACACCGATAAACTCATCTTT
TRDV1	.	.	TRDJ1	CALGELSTNSHTDKLIF	TGTGCTCTTGGGGAACTTAGTACAAATTCCCACACCGATAAACTCATCTTT
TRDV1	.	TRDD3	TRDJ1	CALGKTTVWGRTKLIF	TGTGCTCTTGGGAAGACGACCGTCTGGGGGAGAACTAAACTCATCTTT
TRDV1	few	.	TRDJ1	CALGEQRSPGSTTDKLIF	TGTGCTCTTGGGGAACAAAGGAGTCCTGGGTCGACCACCGATAAACTCATCTTT
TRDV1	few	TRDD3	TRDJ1	CALGEAGGYRCTDKLIF	TGTGCTCTTGGGGAAGCTGGGGGATACAGGTGCACCGATAAACTCATCTTT
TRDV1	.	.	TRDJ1	CALGEEPSYWGPPVKRLIF	TGTGCTCTTGGGGAAGAGCCTTCCTACTGGGGGCCTCCAGTCAAACGACTCATCTTT
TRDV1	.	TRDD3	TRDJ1	CALGTHPLRDTADKLIF	TGTGCTCTTGGGACGCACCCTCTGAGGGATACGGCCGATAAACTCATCTTT
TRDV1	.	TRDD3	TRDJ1	CALGELLVGDCRTDKLIF	TGTGCTCTTGGGGAACTCCTAGTGGGGGATTGCCGCACCGATAAACTCATCTTT
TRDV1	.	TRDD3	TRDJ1	CALGVRRELPRILGADKLIF	TGTGCTCTTGGGGTTAGACGAGAACTTCCCCGGATACTGGGGGCTGATAAACTCATCTTT
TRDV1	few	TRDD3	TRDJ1	CALGESRGDIAKLIF	TGTGCTCTTGGGGAAAGCAGGGGGGATATCGCTAAACTCATCTTT
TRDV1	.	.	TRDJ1	CALGEGPSYVTGGQPYTDKLIF	TGTGCTCTTGGGGAAGGGCCTTCCTACGTAACTGGGGGCCAACCTTACACCGATAAACTCATCTTT
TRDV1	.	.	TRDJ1	CALGEPTWLAFAKLIF	TGTGCTCTTGGGGAACCCACGTGGTTGGCCTTCGCCAAACTCATCTTT
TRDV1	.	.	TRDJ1	CALGEAKPRGTDKLIF	TGTGCTCTTGGGGAGGCGAAACCCCGGGGAACCGATAAACTCATCTTT
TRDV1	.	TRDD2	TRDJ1	CALGEKRRPSSNLIDGKLIF	TGTGCTCTTGGGGAAAAACGCCGGCCTTCCTCGAACCTTATAGACGGGAAACTCATCTTT
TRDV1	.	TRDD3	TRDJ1	CALGEKFSLYWGDTDKLIF	TGTGCTCTTGGGGAAAAGTTTTCTCTGTACTGGGGGGACACCGATAAACTCATCTTT
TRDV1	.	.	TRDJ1	CALGELHSYGTGFTDKLIF	TGTGCTCTTGGGGAACTCCATTCCTACGGTACTGGGTTCACCGATAAACTCATCTTT
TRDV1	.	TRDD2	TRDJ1	CALGVLFLRASHGDKLIF	TGTGCTCTTGGGGTTCTCTTCCTACGGGCTTCCCATGGCGATAAACTCATCTTT
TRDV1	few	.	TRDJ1	CALGETWKSTRYTDKLIF	TGTGCTCTTGGGGAAACCTGGAAGTCCACAAGGTACACCGATAAACTCATCTTT
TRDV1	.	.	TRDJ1	CALGENLGRGSSDTDKLIF	TGTGCTCTTGGGGAAAACCTTGGACGGGGGTCCTCTGACACCGATAAACTCATCTTT
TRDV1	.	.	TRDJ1	CALTRAVGAPTDKLIF	TGTGCTCTGACCCGTGCAGTGGGGGCACCCACCGATAAACTCATCTTT
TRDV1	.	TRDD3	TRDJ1	CAHGENWEWPPIPWSSSLGDTTKLIF	TGTGCTCATGGGGAAAACTGGGAGTGGCCGCCAATCCCATGGTCATCCTCCTTGGGGGATACGACAAAACTCATCTTT
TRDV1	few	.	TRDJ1	CALGVLPDPSYRSWGMVTDKLIF	TGTGCTCTTGGGGTTCTCCCGGATCCTTCCTACAGGAGTTGGGGGATGGTGACCGATAAACTCATCTTT
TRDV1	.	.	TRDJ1	CALGEYAAEFGWLYTDKLIF	TGTGCTCTTGGGGAATACGCGGCCGAGTTTGGCTGGTTGTACACCGATAAACTCATCTTT
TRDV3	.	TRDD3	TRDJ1	CAFDTDGWGMIDKLIF	TGTGCCTTTGACACCGACGGATGGGGGATGATCGATAAACTCATCTTT